The 8 T cell receptor beta chains in this list originate from one sample, sequenced in a study of CD8 T cells in Susac syndrome. The RNA input was roughly 0.45 to 1 ug, and it was reverse transcribed with random hexamers. TCRdb fed the immunoSEQ multiplex PCR reads into MiXCR, producing one record per CDR3 protein. The sample lists about 280,000 distinct CDR3 sequences, roughly 81% occurring once. Sequenced material: CD8+ T cells from PBMCs. The receptors here all came from a human donor with multiple sclerosis.

The chain couples TRBV30 to TRBJ2-1, with D perhaps TRBD2 (5 bases). V was shortened by 5 bases and J by 8 bases, with 25 bases between the two germline ends. Germline CDR1 and CDR2: GTSNPN and SVGIG (reference sequence). The CDR3 is made up of 16 amino acids. The CDR3: CAWGGLRVTVADEQFF. The CDR3, as DNA: TGTGCCTGGGGCGGGTTGAGGGTTACTGTAGCCGATGAGCAGTTCTTC.

In this sample, this clonotype turned up once. Written as DNA, the CDR3 is TGTGCCAGCAGCGTAAACAGGGTGTCGAACACCGGGGAGCTGTTTTTT. Protein: CASSVNRVSNTGELFF. The V and J genes are TRBV9 and TRBJ2-2; perhaps TRBD1 as D (6 bases). CDR3 length: 16 residues. V was cut by 1 base and J by 0 bases, with 10 bases left in between. CDR1 and CDR2 from the germline V gene are SGDLS and YYNGEE. Supplemented by reference TRBV9 and TRBJ2-2, the full variable domain reads DSGVTQTPKHLITATGQRVTLRCSPRSGDLSVYWYQQSLDQGLQFLIQYYNGEERAKGNILERFSAQQFPDLHSELNLSSLELGDSALYFCASSVNRVSNTGELFFGEGSRLTVL.

This chain joins TRBV29-1 and TRBJ1-1, with 8 nucleotides matching TRBD1. V lost 6 bases, J lost 1 base, and 13 bases stayed unmatched. This CDR3 region has 16 residues. CDR1 is SQVTM and CDR2 is ANQGSEA in the germline V gene. The CDR3 DNA is TGCAGCGTCCTTGACAGGGGACGACTCACGAACACTGAAGCTTTCTTT. Translated, it gives CSVLDRGRLTNTEAFF.

The V and J genes are TRBV28 and TRBJ2-7; TRBD2 might be the D (6 bases). The CDR3 spans 12 residues. The germline V gene encodes CDR1 MDHEN and CDR2 SYDVKM. The germline V and J ends were trimmed by 7 bases and 6 bases, with 13 bases remaining between them. The CDR3: CASTAWGGEQYF. Here the CDR3 DNA reads TGTGCCAGCACCGCCTGGGGAGGCGAGCAGTACTTC.

The count of this clonotype is one. This chain links TRBV7-9 with TRBJ2-2, with D unclear. Trimming shortened V by 7 bases and J by 3 bases, and 15 bases separated the two germline ends. The germline CDR1 and CDR2 sequences are SEHNR and FQNEAQ (reference sequence). This CDR3 is 15 amino acids long. This CDR3 is CASTTGGRDTGELFF. The CDR3 DNA reads TGTGCCAGCACTACGGGCGGTAGGGACACCGGGGAGCTGTTTTTT.

V gene TRBV14 combines with J gene TRBJ1-3; unclear D gene. Germline V gene sequence: CDR1 SGHDN, CDR2 FVKESK. Trimming removed 0 bases at V and 3 bases at J, with 15 bases between. This CDR3 region has 17 residues. The CDR3 loop is CASSQEVHLVDGNTIYF. The DNA of the CDR3 is TGTGCCAGCAGCCAAGAAGTACATTTGGTGGATGGAAACACCATATATTTT. The variable domain in full, with the rest retrieved from reference TRBV14 and TRBJ1-3, is EAGVTQFPSHSVIEKGQTVTLRCDPISGHDNLYWYRRVMGKEIKFLLHFVKESKQDESGMPNNRFLAERTGGTYSTLKVQPAELEDSGVYFCASSQEVHLVDGNTIYFGEGSWLTVV.

The V and J genes are TRBV7-3 and TRBJ2-1, with D tentatively TRBD1 (6 bases). Trimming shortened V by 5 bases and J by 5 bases, and 10 bases separated the two germline ends. Germline-derived CDR1 and CDR2 are SGHTA and FQGTGA. The CDR3 contains 13 residues. The CDR3 nucleotides read TGTGCCAGCAGCGGAAGGACAGACAATGAGCAGTTCTTC. Amino acid sequence: CASSGRTDNEQFF. Full variable domain (rest looked up from reference TRBV7-3 and TRBJ2-1): GAGVSQTPSNKVTEKGKYVELRCDPISGHTALYWYRQSLGQGPEFLIYFQGTGAADDSGLPNDRFFAVRPEGSVSTLKIQRTERGDSAVYLCASSGRTDNEQFFGPGTRLTVL.

This clonotype is a singleton in its sample. The chain carries TRBV2 and TRBJ2-2, with D uncertain. Per germline, CDR1 SNHLY and CDR2 FYNNEI. Trimming took off 7 bases at V and 2 bases at J, with 5 bases between the two ends. The CDR3 is 12 residues long. The DNA for the CDR3 is TGTGCCAGCATCGGTAACACCGGGGAGCTGTTTTTT. Protein sequence: CASIGNTGELFF.